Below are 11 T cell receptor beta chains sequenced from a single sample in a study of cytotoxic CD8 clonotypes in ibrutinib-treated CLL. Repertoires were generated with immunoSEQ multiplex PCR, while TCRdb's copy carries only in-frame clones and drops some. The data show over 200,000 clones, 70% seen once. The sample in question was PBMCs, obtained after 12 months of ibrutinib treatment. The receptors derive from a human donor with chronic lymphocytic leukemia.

CDR3 amino acids: CASSEPGGTSTDTQYF. DNA for the CDR3: TGTGCCAGCAGTGAACCCGGGGGGACTAGCACAGATACGCAGTATTTT. The chain links TRBV6-1 to TRBJ2-3; 7 positions match TRBD2. The V gene's germline CDR1 is MNHNS and CDR2 SASEGT. This CDR3 is built from 16 residues. With V trimmed by 2 bases and J by 0 bases, 5 bases remained unmatched.

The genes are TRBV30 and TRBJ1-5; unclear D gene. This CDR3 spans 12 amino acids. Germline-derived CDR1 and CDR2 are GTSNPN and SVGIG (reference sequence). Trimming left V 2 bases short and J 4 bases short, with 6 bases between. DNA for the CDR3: TGTGCCTGGAGTCAACCTAATCAGCCCCAGCATTTT. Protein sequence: CAWSQPNQPQHF.

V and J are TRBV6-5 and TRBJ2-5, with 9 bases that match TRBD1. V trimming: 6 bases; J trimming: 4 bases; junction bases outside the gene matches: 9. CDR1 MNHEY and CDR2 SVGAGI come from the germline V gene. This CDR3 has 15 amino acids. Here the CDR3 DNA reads TGTGCCAGCAGCCGCCGGGACAGGGTGGGAGAGACCCAGTACTTC. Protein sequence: CASSRRDRVGETQYF.

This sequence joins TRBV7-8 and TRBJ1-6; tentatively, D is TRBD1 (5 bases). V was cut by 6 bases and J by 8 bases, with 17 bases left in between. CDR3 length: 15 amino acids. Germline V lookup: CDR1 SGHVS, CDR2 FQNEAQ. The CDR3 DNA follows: TGTGCCAGCAGAGATAGGGTGGGACGTGATTCACCCCTCCACTTT. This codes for CASRDRVGRDSPLHF.

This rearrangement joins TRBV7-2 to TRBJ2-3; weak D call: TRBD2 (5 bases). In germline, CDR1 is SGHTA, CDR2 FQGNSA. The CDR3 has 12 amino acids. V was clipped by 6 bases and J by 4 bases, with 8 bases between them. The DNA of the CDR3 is TGTGCCAGCAGAACGAGGGCAGATACGCAGTATTTT. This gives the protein CASRTRADTQYF.

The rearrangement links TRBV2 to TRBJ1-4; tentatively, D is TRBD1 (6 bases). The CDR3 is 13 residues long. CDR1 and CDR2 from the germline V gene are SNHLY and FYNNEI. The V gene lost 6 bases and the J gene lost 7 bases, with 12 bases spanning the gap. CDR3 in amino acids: CASRLGAGEKLFF. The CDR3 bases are TGTGCCAGCAGACTGGGGGCTGGTGAAAAACTGTTTTTT. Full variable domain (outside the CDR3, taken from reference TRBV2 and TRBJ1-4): EPEVTQTPSHQVTQMGQEVILRCVPISNHLYFYWYRQILGQKVEFLVSFYNNEISEKSEIFDDQFSVERPDGSNFTLKIRSTKLEDSAMYFCASRLGAGEKLFFGSGTQLSVL.

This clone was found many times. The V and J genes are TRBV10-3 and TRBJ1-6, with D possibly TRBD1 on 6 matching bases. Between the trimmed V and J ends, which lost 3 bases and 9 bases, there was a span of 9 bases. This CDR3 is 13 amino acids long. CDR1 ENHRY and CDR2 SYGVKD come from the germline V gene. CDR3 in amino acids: CAISETGTSPLHF. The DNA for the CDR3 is TGTGCCATCAGTGAAACAGGGACTTCACCCCTCCACTTT.

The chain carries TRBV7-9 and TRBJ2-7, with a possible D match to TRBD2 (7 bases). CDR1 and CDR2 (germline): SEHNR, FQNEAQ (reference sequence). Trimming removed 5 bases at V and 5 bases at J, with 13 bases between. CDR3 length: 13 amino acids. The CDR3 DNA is TGTGCCAGCAGCCCCGAGGGGGGGCACGAGCAGTACTTC. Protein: CASSPEGGHEQYF.

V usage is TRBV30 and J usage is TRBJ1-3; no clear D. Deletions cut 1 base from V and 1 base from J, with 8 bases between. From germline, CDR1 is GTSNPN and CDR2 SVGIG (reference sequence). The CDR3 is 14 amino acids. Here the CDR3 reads CAWSAWYSGNTIYF. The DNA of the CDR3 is TGTGCCTGGAGTGCTTGGTATTCTGGAAACACCATATATTTT. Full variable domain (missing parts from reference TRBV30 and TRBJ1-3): SQTIHQWPATLVQPVGSPLSLECTVEGTSNPNLYWYRQAAGRGLQLLFYSVGIGQISSEVPQNLSASRPQDRQFILSSKKLLLSDSGFYLCAWSAWYSGNTIYFGEGSWLTVV.

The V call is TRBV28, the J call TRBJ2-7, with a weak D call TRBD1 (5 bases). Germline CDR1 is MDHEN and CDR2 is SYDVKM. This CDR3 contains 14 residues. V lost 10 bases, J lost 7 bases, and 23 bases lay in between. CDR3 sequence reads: CATRNRPKNGEQYF. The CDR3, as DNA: TGTGCCACCCGAAACAGGCCAAAGAACGGGGAGCAGTACTTC.

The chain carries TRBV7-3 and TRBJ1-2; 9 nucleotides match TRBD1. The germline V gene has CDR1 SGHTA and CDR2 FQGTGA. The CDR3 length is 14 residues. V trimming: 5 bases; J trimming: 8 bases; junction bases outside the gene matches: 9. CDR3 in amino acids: CASSPGTGRLGYTF. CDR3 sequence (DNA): TGTGCCAGCAGCCCGGGGACAGGGCGGTTGGGCTACACCTTC.